The 25 T cell receptor beta chains given below trace back to one sample, sequenced in a study of CD8+ T cells in alopecia areata. The sequencing template was cDNA reverse transcribed from extracted RNA. Only in-frame clones appear in the TCRdb table, and some are missing; sequencing was by immunoSEQ multiplex PCR. The sample records approximately 180,000 clones, roughly 70% being singletons. As for treatment: oral pan-JAK inhibitor, 5-10 mg twice daily. This sample comprised CD4+ T cells sorted from blood, obtained at approximately week 49, from a patient treated with tofacitinib. All receptors derive from a human donor with alopecia areata.

The V call is TRBV18, the J call TRBJ2-7, with D tentatively TRBD1 (5 bases). The germline V gene encodes CDR1 KGHSH and CDR2 LQKENI. The CDR3 contains 13 residues. The V gene lost 3 bases and the J gene lost 6 bases, with 12 bases spanning the gap. The CDR3 region has the DNA TGTGCCAGCTCACCTGACAGCTTCGGCGAGCAGTACTTC. Translation gives CASSPDSFGEQYF.

The chain recombines TRBV5-6 with TRBJ1-2; 8 positions match TRBD1. V was pared by 5 bases and J by 3 bases, with 6 bases of the junction left unmatched. The CDR3 contains 14 residues. CDR1 is SGHDT and CDR2 is YYEEEE in the germline V gene. The CDR3 loop reads CASREQGEDYGYTF. The DNA for the CDR3 is TGTGCCAGCAGAGAACAGGGGGAGGACTATGGCTACACCTTC.

The V gene is TRBV7-2, the J gene TRBJ2-3; either TRBD1 or TRBD2 may supply D (5 bases each). CDR3 length: 15 residues. Germline CDR1 SGHTA, CDR2 FQGNSA. The V and J ends lost 6 bases and 4 bases respectively, with 17 bases between them. This CDR3 is CASSYRDPRPDTQYF. The CDR3 coding sequence is TGTGCCAGCAGTTACCGGGACCCCCGGCCAGATACGCAGTATTTT.

This clone was counted a single time. The chain couples TRBV9 to TRBJ1-2; no definite D call. The germline CDR1 and CDR2 sequences are SGDLS and YYNGEE. Trimming left V 0 bases short and J 4 bases short, with 7 bases between. CDR3 length equals 13 residues. Here the CDR3 DNA reads TGTGCCAGCAGCGTAGCAGCAACCTATGGCTACACCTTC. Translating gives CASSVAATYGYTF.

Comment on this clone: Different DNA sequences within this sample yield the same CDR3. V usage is TRBV30 and J usage is TRBJ1-5; D call uncertain. The CDR3 length is 13 residues. Trimming took 0 bases from V and 5 from J, leaving 8 bases between them. The germline V gene encodes CDR1 GTSNPN and CDR2 SVGIG (reference sequence). CDR3 nucleotide sequence: TGTGCCTGGAGTGTGGCTGGGTATCAGCCCCAGCATTTT. It codes for CAWSVAGYQPQHF.

The J gene is TRBJ2-3, the V gene TRBV6-5; D call uncertain. The CDR3 is 11 amino acids. V was shortened by 6 bases and J by 5 bases, with 6 bases between the two germline ends. CDR1 and CDR2 (germline): MNHEY, SVGAGI. CDR3 in DNA: TGTGCCAGCAGGGCGGTAGATACGCAGTATTTT. Translating it yields CASRAVDTQYF.

V is TRBV2 and J is TRBJ2-7; D is perhaps TRBD2 (6 bases). The CDR3 spans 13 residues. Per germline, CDR1 SNHLY and CDR2 FYNNEI. V shed 7 bases and J shed 7 bases, with 17 bases lying between them. The CDR3: CASKAGLPQEQYF. The DNA of the CDR3 is TGTGCCAGCAAGGCGGGACTCCCTCAGGAGCAGTACTTC.

This chain uses TRBV28 with TRBJ2-3; TRBD2 matches at 8 bases. V dropped 4 bases and J dropped 7; count of bases not matched to a gene: 13. CDR3 length: 16 residues. From germline, CDR1 is MDHEN and CDR2 SYDVKM. In DNA form, the CDR3 reads TGTGCCAGCAGTTACCCCGAAGGACTAGCCATTAATACGCAGTATTTT. Its protein product is CASSYPEGLAINTQYF.

J is TRBJ1-5 and V is TRBV5-1; D uncertain. The CDR3 runs to 14 residues. Germline CDR1 SGHRS, CDR2 YFSETQ. V was shortened by 0 bases and J by 7 bases, with 11 bases between the two germline ends. The CDR3 sequence is CASSLAEPGQPQHF. In nucleotides, the CDR3 is TGCGCCAGCAGCTTGGCGGAGCCTGGGCAGCCCCAGCATTTT. Variable domain in full (rest from reference TRBV5-1 and TRBJ1-5): KAGVTQTPRYLIKTRGQQVTLSCSPISGHRSVSWYQQTPGQGLQFLFEYFSETQRNKGNFPGRFSGRQFSNSRSEMNVSTLELGDSALYLCASSLAEPGQPQHFGDGTRLSIL.

This chain uses TRBV6-5 with TRBJ1-1; maybe TRBD1 (6 bases). Germline assignment: CDR1 MNHEY and CDR2 SVGAGI. The ends were cut back, 6 bases at V and 5 bases at J, with 13 bases in the middle. The CDR3 sequence is 13 residues long. CDR3 in amino acids: CASSNYRATEAFF. The CDR3 DNA sequence: TGTGCCAGCAGCAACTACAGGGCTACTGAAGCTTTCTTT.

V and J are TRBV4-1 and TRBJ2-1; 9 positions agree with TRBD2. This CDR3 has 16 amino acids. From germline, CDR1 is MGHRA and CDR2 YSYEKL. V lost 1 base to trimming and J lost 7 bases; unmatched junction nucleotides: 8. The CDR3 nucleotides read TGCGCCAGCAGCCAAGTTCTAGCGGGGTCCTGGAATGAGCAGTTCTTC. This gives the protein CASSQVLAGSWNEQFF.

This clone has more than one count but fewer than ten. The gene calls are TRBV7-2 and TRBJ1-6; possible D gene TRBD1, 5 bases. Trimming pared 5 bases from V and 7 bases from J, leaving 18 bases between. CDR1 SGHTA and CDR2 FQGNSA come from the germline V gene. CDR3 length: 16 amino acids. The CDR3 DNA sequence: TGTGCCAGCAGCCGCGTCGGAGGGGTTGGGAATTCACCCCTCCACTTT. It is translated as CASSRVGGVGNSPLHF.

This clone was detected only a few times. V gene TRBV30 combines with J gene TRBJ1-2; 9 bases are a match to TRBD1. The CDR3 has 13 amino acids. The V and J ends lost 2 bases and 6 bases, in that order; junction bases with no gene match: 4. The V gene's germline CDR1 is GTSNPN and CDR2 SVGIG (reference sequence). In DNA, the CDR3 is TGTGCCTGGAGTCGGGACAGGGTCGATGGCTACACCTTC. Its translation: CAWSRDRVDGYTF.

As DNA, the CDR3 is TGCGCCAGCAGCTCACCCGCGGCTACCACTAGCACAGATACGCAGTATTTT. Translated, it gives CASSSPAATTSTDTQYF. The chain recombines TRBV5-1 with TRBJ2-3; no firm D call. The length of the CDR3 is 17 residues. V dropped 3 bases and J dropped 0 bases, with 17 bases sitting between them. Germline V CDR1 and CDR2: SGHRS, YFSETQ.

The gene calls are TRBV11-2 and TRBJ1-2, with D uncertain. This CDR3 is built from 15 residues. The germline V and J ends were trimmed by 5 bases and 2 bases, with 15 bases remaining between them. Germline V CDR1 and CDR2: SGHAT, FQNNGV. The CDR3 DNA is TGTGCCAGCAGCGCTCCCTTCATGGGGAACTATGGCTACACCTTC. Its translation: CASSAPFMGNYGYTF.

This clone was seen a single time. This chain links TRBV6-6 with TRBJ1-2; D gene uncertain. This CDR3 is 12 amino acids long. The germline V gene encodes CDR1 MNHNY and CDR2 SVGAGI (reference sequence). V was pared by 6 bases and J by 7 bases, with 12 bases between. CDR3 region: CASRFTEGGYTF. The CDR3 coding sequence is TGTGCCAGCAGGTTTACAGAGGGTGGCTACACCTTC.

There are a few counts of this clone. The chain carries TRBV29-1 and TRBJ2-5; 8 nucleotides align to TRBD2. The junction had 8 bases not matched to a gene; V was cut back by 3 bases and J by 2 bases. The length of the CDR3 is 15 residues. Germline assignment: CDR1 SQVTM and CDR2 ANQGSEA. The CDR3 sequence: CSVDLAGLPQETQYF. In DNA form, the CDR3 reads TGCAGCGTTGACTTAGCGGGGCTCCCTCAAGAGACCCAGTACTTC.

The chain couples TRBV5-4 to TRBJ2-3; 8 bases align to TRBD1. CDR3 length: 15 amino acids. After removal of 4 bases from V and 3 bases from J, the junction contained 7 bases not matched to a gene. CDR1 is SGHNT and CDR2 is YYREEE in the germline V gene (reference sequence). CDR3 amino acids: CASSRQGMGTDTQYF. The CDR3 DNA reads TGTGCCAGCAGCCGACAGGGGATGGGGACAGATACGCAGTATTTT.

The chain uses TRBV5-1 and TRBJ1-2; 7 bases line up with TRBD1. Germline CDR1 is SGHRS and CDR2 is YFSETQ. The CDR3 is 14 residues long. Trimming at V came to 3 bases and at J to 4 bases, leaving 6 bases not matched to a gene. CDR3 region: CASSSGQVPYGYTF. In nucleotides, the CDR3 is TGCGCCAGCAGCTCCGGACAGGTTCCCTATGGCTACACCTTC.

The chain combines TRBV12-5 with TRBJ2-1, with 8 bases lining up with TRBD1. The CDR3 is made up of 17 amino acids. Germline V CDR1 and CDR2: LGHNT, FRNRAP. After removal of 4 bases from V and 5 bases from J, the junction contained 13 bases not matched to a gene. The CDR3 bases are TGTGCTAGTGGTTGGACGTCCGGGACAGGAGAACACAATGAGCAGTTCTTC. As protein: CASGWTSGTGEHNEQFF. Full variable domain (rest looked up from reference TRBV12-5 and TRBJ2-1): DARVTQTPRHKVTEMGQEVTMRCQPILGHNTVFWYRQTMMQGLELLAYFRNRAPLDDSGMPKDRFSAEMPDATLATLKIQPSEPRDSAVYFCASGWTSGTGEHNEQFFGPGTRLTVL.

The CDR3 coding sequence is TGTGCCAGTAGTAAAGTCCTACGGGGGAATGAGCAGTTCTTC. Its protein is CASSKVLRGNEQFF. The chain uses TRBV19 and TRBJ2-1; weak D call: TRBD2 (6 bases). The CDR3 is 14 amino acids. Germline CDR1 and CDR2: LNHDA and SQIVND (reference sequence). Between the trimmed V and J ends, which lost 4 bases and 7 bases, there was a span of 14 bases.

This chain joins TRBV14 and TRBJ1-6; TRBD1 matches at 7 bases. The trim removed 5 bases at V and 7 bases at J, leaving 2 bases unmatched. This CDR3 is 13 amino acids long. In germline, CDR1 is SGHDN, CDR2 FVKESK. This CDR3 is CASSLGGNSPLHF. CDR3 nucleotides: TGTGCCAGCAGCTTAGGGGGCAATTCACCCCTCCACTTT.

This clone has only one observation. The chain recombines TRBV7-9 with TRBJ1-2; D unresolved. The CDR3 length is 17 residues. Trimming took 4 bases from V and 6 from J, leaving 24 bases between them. CDR1 is SEHNR, CDR2 FQNEAQ, per germline (reference sequence). The CDR3 DNA follows: TGTGCCAGCAGCTCGTCGACGTTAAGCAATCGGGTAAATGGCTACACCTTC. As protein: CASSSSTLSNRVNGYTF.

As concerns this clone: This sample includes further DNA sequences coding for the same CDR3. The chain uses TRBV25-1 and TRBJ2-1, with unresolved D. This CDR3 is built from 11 residues. In germline, CDR1 is MGHDK, CDR2 SYGVNS. The V end lost 4 bases, the J end lost 4 bases, and 2 bases lay between the germline ends. As DNA, the CDR3 is TGTGCCAGCAGTGGATACAATGAGCAGTTCTTC. Protein product: CASSGYNEQFF.

This chain connects TRBV25-1 to TRBJ1-2, with a weak D call TRBD1 (5 bases). CDR3 length: 13 amino acids. CDR1 MGHDK and CDR2 SYGVNS come from the germline V gene. The V end lost 4 bases, the J end lost 3 bases, and 9 bases lay between the germline ends. The CDR3, as DNA: TGTGCCAGCAGTGCCCGGGGCTACTATGGCTACACCTTC. Its protein product is CASSARGYYGYTF.